One and the same sample provided the 23 T cell receptor beta chains below, sequenced in a study of shared clonotypes between healthy human individuals. Produced via immunoSEQ multiplex PCR; TCRdb's table is partial and in-frame only. The sample holds approximately 1,000,000 clones, about four fifths seen once. Specimen: memory CD4+ T cells from PBMCs. Noted subset: CD45RA-negative fraction. The receptors were sampled from a man aged 18 to 30 in good health. Some clones in this sample may be carry-over from other donors' samples.

This rearrangement joins TRBV29-1 to TRBJ1-2; D unclear. CDR1 and CDR2 from the germline V gene are SQVTM and ANQGSEA. Trimming stripped 4 bases from V and 8 bases from J, with 11 bases between. This CDR3 is 11 amino acids long. CDR3 sequence (DNA): TGCAGCGTTGGCTCTCTAGGGGGCTACACCTTC. It encodes CSVGSLGGYTF.

V usage is TRBV5-1 and J usage is TRBJ2-2; 9 bases are a match to TRBD1. Germline V gene data show CDR1 as SGHRS and CDR2 as YFSETQ. The length of the CDR3 is 17 residues. Trimming cost V 4 bases and J 1 base; bases outside gene matches: 8. The CDR3 nucleotides read TGCGCCAGCAGCCTAACTCGGGGACAGGGGAACACCGGGGAGCTGTTTTTT. It yields the protein CASSLTRGQGNTGELFF.

In the case of this clone: This sample includes further DNA sequences coding for the same CDR3. This chain links TRBV9 with TRBJ1-5; the D is unclear. The V gene's germline CDR1 is SGDLS and CDR2 YYNGEE. The CDR3 is 13 residues long. V was clipped by 0 bases and J by 7 bases, with 8 bases between them. The CDR3 coding sequence is TGTGCCAGCAGCGTAGGGGATTGGCAGCCCCAGCATTTT. This translates into CASSVGDWQPQHF.

The chain combines TRBV5-6 with TRBJ2-7; a possible D gene is TRBD2 (5 bases). CDR1 is SGHDT and CDR2 is YYEEEE in the germline V gene. The CDR3 is made up of 15 amino acids. V lost 0 bases, J lost 6 bases, and 16 bases lay in between. The CDR3 region is CASSLVREIQREQYF. CDR3 DNA sequence: TGTGCCAGCAGCTTGGTTCGGGAAATTCAACGCGAGCAGTACTTC. The variable domain in full, with the rest retrieved from reference TRBV5-6 and TRBJ2-7, is DAGVTQSPTHLIKTRGQQVTLRCSPKSGHDTVSWYQQALGQGPQFIFQYYEEEERQRGNFPDRFSGHQFPNYSSELNVNALLLGDSALYLCASSLVREIQREQYFGPGTRLTVT.

Notes on this clone: A read error is possible here, since a much larger clone lies one base away. This sample also contains other DNA sequences that code for the same CDR3. The V gene is TRBV5-1, the J gene TRBJ2-2; 10 bases fit TRBD2. The germline V gene has CDR1 SGHRS and CDR2 YFSETQ. The CDR3 has 16 amino acids. After removal of 4 bases from V and 0 bases from J, the junction contained 3 bases not matched to a gene. CDR3 sequence reads: CASSPLAGANTGELFF. DNA for the CDR3: TGCGCCAGCAGCCCCCTAGCGGGAGCGAACACCGGGGAGCTGTTTTTT. The whole variable domain, remainder taken from reference TRBV5-1 and TRBJ2-2, is KAGVTQTPRYLIKTRGQQVTLSCSPISGHRSVSWYQQTPGQGLQFLFEYFSETQRNKGNFPGRFSGRQFSNSRSEMNVSTLELGDSALYLCASSPLAGANTGELFFGEGSRLTVL.

V gene TRBV9 combines with J gene TRBJ2-3; D gene uncertain. Germline assignment: CDR1 SGDLS and CDR2 YYNGEE. Deletions cut 0 bases from V and 6 bases from J, with 17 bases between. The CDR3 is 16 amino acids. CDR3 region: CASSVAVNKIVDTQYF. In nucleotides, the CDR3 is TGTGCCAGCAGCGTAGCTGTCAACAAAATCGTGGATACGCAGTATTTT. The full variable domain, rest sourced from reference TRBV9 and TRBJ2-3, is DSGVTQTPKHLITATGQRVTLRCSPRSGDLSVYWYQQSLDQGLQFLIQYYNGEERAKGNILERFSAQQFPDLHSELNLSSLELGDSALYFCASSVAVNKIVDTQYFGPGTRLTVL.

Concerning this clone: The identical CDR3 is also encoded by other nucleotide sequences in the sample. The chain is built from TRBV29-1 and TRBJ1-2; 8 nucleotides match TRBD1. The V and J ends lost 7 bases and 1 base, in that order; junction bases with no gene match: 2. Germline CDR1 and CDR2: SQVTM and ANQGSEA. The CDR3 consists of 12 residues. CDR3: CSADRGNYGYTF. Here the CDR3 DNA reads TGCAGCGCCGACAGGGGTAACTATGGCTACACCTTC.

The chain joins TRBV5-6 to TRBJ2-5; 9 bases are shared with TRBD2. Trimming at V came to 0 bases and at J to 11 bases, leaving 11 bases not matched to a gene. CDR3 length: 15 residues. Germline V gene sequence: CDR1 SGHDT, CDR2 YYEEEE. The CDR3 here is CASSLVGLAFREQYF. As DNA, the CDR3 is TGTGCCAGCAGCTTGGTTGGACTAGCGTTCCGGGAGCAGTACTTC.

This clone occurred once. The rearrangement uses TRBV5-1 and TRBJ1-2; 7 bases are a match to TRBD1. CDR3 length: 15 amino acids. J gave up 3 bases and V 2 bases, and 7 bases lay outside the gene matches. Germline V lookup: CDR1 SGHRS, CDR2 YFSETQ. CDR3 residues: CASSFTGQVDYGYTF. The CDR3 DNA sequence: TGCGCCAGCAGCTTTACTGGACAGGTCGACTATGGCTACACCTTC.

The chain joins TRBV5-6 to TRBJ2-7; D could derive from TRBD1 or TRBD2 (5 bases each). This CDR3 is built from 19 residues. Looked up from germline, CDR1 is SGHDT and CDR2 is YYEEEE. The ends were cut back, 0 bases at V and 3 bases at J, with 25 bases in the middle. The DNA for the CDR3 is TGTGCCAGCAGCTTGGTGGGGTCCCTAACGGATTGGGGGTACTACGAGCAGTACTTC. This gives the protein CASSLVGSLTDWGYYEQYF.

The J gene is TRBJ1-1, the V gene TRBV7-2; the match to TRBD1 covers 12 bases. This CDR3 is 17 amino acids long. CDR1 SGHTA and CDR2 FQGNSA come from the germline V gene. The V segment lost 2 bases and the J segment 5 bases; nucleotides outside the gene matches: 9. CDR3: CASSLYYGTGGRTEAFF. In nucleotides, the CDR3 is TGTGCCAGCAGCTTATATTATGGGACAGGGGGCAGGACTGAAGCTTTCTTT.

The chain employs TRBV5-1 and TRBJ1-1, with 7 bases that match TRBD1. The V segment lost 1 base and the J segment 5 bases; nucleotides outside the gene matches: 20. The CDR3 has 19 amino acids. Germline CDR1 is SGHRS and CDR2 is YFSETQ. CDR3 amino acids: CASSLNPLSIRTGGTEAFF. As DNA, the CDR3 is TGCGCCAGCAGCTTGAACCCATTGAGTATTAGGACAGGCGGGACTGAAGCTTTCTTT.

In this sample, this clone turned up a few times. V usage is TRBV5-1 and J usage is TRBJ2-7; 9 nucleotides match TRBD1. The ends lost 0 bases at V and 0 bases at J; junction bases unmatched: 7. This CDR3 is built from 17 residues. Germline V CDR1 and CDR2: SGHRS, YFSETQ. CDR3: CASSLGGTGFPSYEQYF. The DNA for the CDR3 is TGCGCCAGCAGCTTGGGTGGGACAGGGTTTCCCTCCTACGAGCAGTACTTC.

The J gene is TRBJ1-5, the V gene TRBV7-8, with TRBD1 identical over 7 bases. CDR3 length: 19 amino acids. CDR1 is SGHVS and CDR2 is FQNEAQ in the germline V gene. The V segment lost 2 bases and the J segment 2 bases; nucleotides outside the gene matches: 15. CDR3 sequence: CASSLWDSATDRGNQPQHF. The CDR3 DNA follows: TGTGCCAGCAGCTTATGGGACAGTGCGACAGATCGTGGCAATCAGCCCCAGCATTTT.

CDR3 loop: CASSLYNSPLHF. The CDR3 DNA follows: TGTGCCAGCAGCTTATATAATTCACCCCTCCACTTT. The V and J genes are TRBV7-2 and TRBJ1-6; D is unclear. Germline lookup yields CDR1 SGHTA and CDR2 FQGNSA. Trimming cost V 2 bases and J 4 bases, with 0 bases left between them. The CDR3 runs 12 residues. Variable domain in full (rest from reference TRBV7-2 and TRBJ1-6): GAGVSQSPSNKVTEKGKDVELRCDPISGHTALYWYRQSLGQGLEFLIYFQGNSAPDKSGLPSDRFSAERTGGSVSTLTIQRTQQEDSAVYLCASSLYNSPLHFGNGTRLTVT.

The V call is TRBV6-1, the J call TRBJ2-7; D uncertain. Per the germline V gene, CDR1 is MNHNS and CDR2 is SASEGT. The CDR3 spans 15 residues. Trimming removed 4 bases from V and 5 bases from J, with 18 bases in between. The CDR3: CASSVRSGPVDEQYF. The DNA for the CDR3 is TGTGCCAGCAGTGTCCGTTCAGGTCCAGTCGACGAGCAGTACTTC.

The chain links TRBV12-5 to TRBJ1-2; D is undetermined. The CDR3 runs to 16 residues. Trimming took off 0 bases at V and 1 base at J, with 12 bases between the two ends. CDR1 and CDR2 from the germline V gene are LGHNT and FRNRAP. CDR3 protein: CASGLVISSLNYGYTF. The CDR3 DNA sequence: TGTGCTAGTGGTTTGGTAATATCTTCTCTTAACTATGGCTACACCTTC.

This chain uses TRBV28 with TRBJ2-2; 10 bases agree with TRBD2. V shed 6 bases, J shed 5 bases, and the junction held 3 bases outside the gene matches. Per the germline V gene, CDR1 is MDHEN and CDR2 is SYDVKM. The CDR3 runs to 14 residues. The DNA of the CDR3 is TGTGCCAGCAGCGGAGCGGGAGGGACCGGGGAGCTGTTTTTT. Amino acids: CASSGAGGTGELFF.

The CDR3 DNA is TGCGCCAGCAGTCAGGGGGACAGGGCGGCCAAAAACATTCAGTACTTC. It yields the protein CASSQGDRAAKNIQYF. The rearrangement joins TRBV23-1 to TRBJ2-4, with 9 bases lining up with TRBD1. TRBV23-1 is annotated as an ORF whose role is uncertain. The V segment lost 3 bases and the J segment 1 base; nucleotides outside the gene matches: 4. This CDR3 comprises 16 residues.

The V and J genes are TRBV28 and TRBJ1-5; D is uncertain. CDR3 size: 14 residues. The germline V and J ends were trimmed by 6 bases and 3 bases, with 12 bases remaining between them. Germline-derived CDR1 and CDR2 are MDHEN and SYDVKM. This chain's CDR3 is CASSPPRINQPQHF. The DNA of the CDR3 is TGTGCCAGCAGCCCCCCCAGGATCAATCAGCCCCAGCATTTT.

This chain joins TRBV10-3 and TRBJ1-1; D is perhaps TRBD1 (6 bases). V was clipped by 9 bases and J by 0 bases, with 11 bases between them. This CDR3 comprises 13 residues. Germline V gives CDR1 ENHRY, CDR2 SYGVKD. The CDR3 protein is CAIRTDLNTEAFF. Here the CDR3 DNA reads TGTGCCATTAGGACAGACCTGAACACTGAAGCTTTCTTT.

This clone was counted a few times. V usage is TRBV10-3 and J usage is TRBJ2-1; D is perhaps TRBD1 or TRBD2 (5 bases each). V was trimmed by 5 bases and J by 6 bases, leaving 17 bases between them. The CDR3 sequence is 15 residues long. CDR1 is ENHRY, CDR2 SYGVKD, per germline. In DNA, the CDR3 is TGTGCCATCAGTTTAGGGACGAGACGGTCCAATGAGCAGTTCTTC. Amino acids: CAISLGTRRSNEQFF.

J is TRBJ2-7 and V is TRBV29-1; TRBD2 matches at 11 bases. With V trimmed by 7 bases and J by 6 bases, 8 bases remained unmatched. Germline loops: CDR1 SQVTM, CDR2 ANQGSEA. The CDR3 totals 13 residues. The CDR3 DNA is TGCAGCGCCCAAACTAGCGGGAGCGGCGAGCAGTACTTC. This codes for CSAQTSGSGEQYF.